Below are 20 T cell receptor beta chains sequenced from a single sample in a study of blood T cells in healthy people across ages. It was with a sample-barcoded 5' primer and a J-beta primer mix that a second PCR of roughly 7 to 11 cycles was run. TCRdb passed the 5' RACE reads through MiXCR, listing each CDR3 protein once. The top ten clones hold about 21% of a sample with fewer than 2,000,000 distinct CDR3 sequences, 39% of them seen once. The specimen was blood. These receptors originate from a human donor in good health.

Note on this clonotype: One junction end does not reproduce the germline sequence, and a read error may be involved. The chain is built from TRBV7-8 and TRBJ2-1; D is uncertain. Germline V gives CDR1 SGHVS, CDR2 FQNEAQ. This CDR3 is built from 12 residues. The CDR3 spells CASSLVQYDQFF. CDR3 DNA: TGTGCCAGCAGCTTAGTTCAGTATGATCAGTTCTTC.

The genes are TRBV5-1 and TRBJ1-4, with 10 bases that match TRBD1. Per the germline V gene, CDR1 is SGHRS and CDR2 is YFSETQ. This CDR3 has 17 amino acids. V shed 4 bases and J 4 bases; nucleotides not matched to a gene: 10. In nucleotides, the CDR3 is TGCGCCAGCAGCCTGGAGGGACAGGGGTCTTTTAATGAAAAACTGTTTTTT. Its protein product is CASSLEGQGSFNEKLFF.

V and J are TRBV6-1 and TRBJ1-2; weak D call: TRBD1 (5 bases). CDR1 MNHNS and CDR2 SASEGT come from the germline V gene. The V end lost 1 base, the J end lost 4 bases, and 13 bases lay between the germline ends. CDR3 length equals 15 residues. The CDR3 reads CASSEGPGGGYGYTF. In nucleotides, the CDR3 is TGTGCCAGCAGTGAAGGACCCGGCGGGGGCTATGGCTACACCTTC.

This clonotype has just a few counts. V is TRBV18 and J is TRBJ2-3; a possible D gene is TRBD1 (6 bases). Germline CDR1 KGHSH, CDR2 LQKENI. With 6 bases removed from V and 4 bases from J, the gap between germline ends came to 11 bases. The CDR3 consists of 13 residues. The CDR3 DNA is TGTGCCAGCTCCCTAGGACAGCCAGATACGCAGTATTTT. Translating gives CASSLGQPDTQYF.

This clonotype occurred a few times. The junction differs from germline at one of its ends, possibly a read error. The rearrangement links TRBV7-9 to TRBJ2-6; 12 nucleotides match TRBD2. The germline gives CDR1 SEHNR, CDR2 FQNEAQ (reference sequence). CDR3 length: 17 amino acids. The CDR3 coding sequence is TGTGCCAGCAGCTTCCCGACTAGCGGGGGTAGGGCCATCGTCCTGACTTTC. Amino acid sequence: CASSFPTSGGRAIVLTF. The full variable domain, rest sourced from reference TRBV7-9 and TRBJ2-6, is DTGVSQNPRHKITKRGQNVTFRCDPISEHNRLYWYRQTLGQGPEFLTYFQNEAQLEKSRLLSDRFSAERPKGSFSTLEIQRTEQGDSAMYLCASSFPTSGGRAIVLTFGAGSRLTVL.

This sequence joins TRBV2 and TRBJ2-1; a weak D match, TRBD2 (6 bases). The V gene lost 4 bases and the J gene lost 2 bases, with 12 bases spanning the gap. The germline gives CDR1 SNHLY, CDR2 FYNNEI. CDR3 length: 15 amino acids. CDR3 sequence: CASSARGSPYNEQFF. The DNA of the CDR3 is TGTGCCAGCAGTGCTCGGGGGTCCCCCTACAATGAGCAGTTCTTC.

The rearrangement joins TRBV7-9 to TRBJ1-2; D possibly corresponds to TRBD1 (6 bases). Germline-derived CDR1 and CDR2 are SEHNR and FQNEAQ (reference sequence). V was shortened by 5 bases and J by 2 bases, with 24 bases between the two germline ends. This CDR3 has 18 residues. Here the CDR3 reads CASSPLQGDLPLNYGYTF. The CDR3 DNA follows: TGTGCCAGCAGCCCACTACAGGGAGACCTTCCTCTCAACTATGGCTACACCTTC.

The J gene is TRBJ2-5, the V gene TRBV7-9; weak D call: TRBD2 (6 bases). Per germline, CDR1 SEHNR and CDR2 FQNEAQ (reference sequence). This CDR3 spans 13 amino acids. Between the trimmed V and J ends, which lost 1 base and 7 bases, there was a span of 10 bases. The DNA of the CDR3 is TGTGCCAGCAGCTTAGTAACCGGGGGGACCCAGTACTTC. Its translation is CASSLVTGGTQYF.

CDR3 sequence (DNA): TGTGCCAGCAGCCCAGGGACGTCCGCAGGGAATTCACCCCTCCACTTT. It yields the protein CASSPGTSAGNSPLHF. The chain links TRBV7-9 to TRBJ1-6, with D perhaps TRBD1 (5 bases). The CDR3 is 16 residues long. V was trimmed by 5 bases and J by 7 bases, leaving 18 bases between them. CDR1 and CDR2 from the germline V gene are SEHNR and FQNEAQ (reference sequence).

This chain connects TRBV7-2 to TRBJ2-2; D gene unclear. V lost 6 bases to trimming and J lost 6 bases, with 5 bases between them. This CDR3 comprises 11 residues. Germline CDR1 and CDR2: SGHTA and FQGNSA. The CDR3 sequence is CASRAPGELFF. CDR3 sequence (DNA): TGTGCCAGCAGGGCCCCCGGGGAGCTGTTTTTT.

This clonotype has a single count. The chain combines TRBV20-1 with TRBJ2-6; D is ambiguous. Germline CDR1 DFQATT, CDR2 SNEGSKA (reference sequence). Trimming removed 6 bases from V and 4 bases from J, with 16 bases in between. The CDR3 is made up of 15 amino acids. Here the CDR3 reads CSATLIGTGANVLTF. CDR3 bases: TGCAGTGCGACCCTGATAGGAACCGGGGCCAACGTCCTGACTTTC.

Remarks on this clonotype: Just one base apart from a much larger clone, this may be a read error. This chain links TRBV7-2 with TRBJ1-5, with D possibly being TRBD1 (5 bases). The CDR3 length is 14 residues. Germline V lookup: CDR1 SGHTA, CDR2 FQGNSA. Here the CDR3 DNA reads TGTGCCTGCAGATCCGCGGGGGAGGGTCAGCCCCAGCATTTT. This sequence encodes CACRSAGEGQPQHF.

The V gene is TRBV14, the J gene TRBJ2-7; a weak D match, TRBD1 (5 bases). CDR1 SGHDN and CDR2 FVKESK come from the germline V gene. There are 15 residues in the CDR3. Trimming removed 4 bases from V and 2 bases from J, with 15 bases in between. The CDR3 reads CASSPAGQTPYEQYF. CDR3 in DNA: TGTGCCAGCAGCCCCGCCGGACAAACCCCCTACGAGCAGTACTTC.

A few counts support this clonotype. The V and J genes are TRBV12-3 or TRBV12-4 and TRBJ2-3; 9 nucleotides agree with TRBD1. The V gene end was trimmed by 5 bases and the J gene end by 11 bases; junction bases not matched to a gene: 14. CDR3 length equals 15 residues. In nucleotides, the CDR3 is TGTGCCAGCAGTGCTACCGGGACAGGGTTTTTTGAGCAGTATTTT. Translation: CASSATGTGFFEQYF.

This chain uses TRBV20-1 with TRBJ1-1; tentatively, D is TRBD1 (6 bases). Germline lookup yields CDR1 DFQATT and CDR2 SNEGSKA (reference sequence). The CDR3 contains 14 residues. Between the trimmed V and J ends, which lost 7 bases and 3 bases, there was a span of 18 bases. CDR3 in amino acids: CSVLRGAQDTEAFF. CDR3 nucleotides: TGCAGTGTTCTCCGGGGGGCGCAGGACACTGAAGCTTTCTTT.

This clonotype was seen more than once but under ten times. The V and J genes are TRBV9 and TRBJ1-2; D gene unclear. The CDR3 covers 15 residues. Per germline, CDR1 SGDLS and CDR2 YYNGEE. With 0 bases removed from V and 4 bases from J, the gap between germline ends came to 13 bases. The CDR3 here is CASSVGAGGLYGYTF. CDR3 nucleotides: TGTGCCAGCAGCGTAGGGGCAGGAGGTCTCTATGGCTACACCTTC.

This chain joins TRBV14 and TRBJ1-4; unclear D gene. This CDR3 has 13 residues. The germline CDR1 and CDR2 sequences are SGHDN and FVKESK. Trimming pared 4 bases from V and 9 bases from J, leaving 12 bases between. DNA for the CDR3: TGTGCCAGCAGCCTACCATTATCTCAAAAACTGTTTTTT. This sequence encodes CASSLPLSQKLFF.

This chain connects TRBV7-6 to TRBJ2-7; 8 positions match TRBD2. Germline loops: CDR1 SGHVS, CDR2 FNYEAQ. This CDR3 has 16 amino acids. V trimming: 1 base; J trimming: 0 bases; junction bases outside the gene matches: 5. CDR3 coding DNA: TGTGCCAGCAGCTTAGGGGGCGGGGGGACCTCCTACGAGCAGTACTTC. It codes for CASSLGGGGTSYEQYF.

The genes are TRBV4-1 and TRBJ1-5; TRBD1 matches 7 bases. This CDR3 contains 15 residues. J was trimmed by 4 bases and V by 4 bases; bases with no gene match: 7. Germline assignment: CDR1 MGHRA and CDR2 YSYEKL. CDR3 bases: TGCGCCAGCAGCCCCCTAGGGACAGAGAATCAGCCCCAGCATTTT. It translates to CASSPLGTENQPQHF.

The CDR3 here is CASLGPLKNTEAFF. The CDR3 bases are TGCGCCAGCCTAGGCCCTCTCAAGAACACTGAAGCTTTCTTT. The chain uses TRBV4-1 and TRBJ1-1; D call uncertain. CDR3 length equals 14 residues. Germline CDR1 reads MGHRA; CDR2 reads YSYEKL. V dropped 8 bases and J dropped 1 base, with 14 bases sitting between them.